The subject of this entry is one T cell receptor (beta chain). The antigen remains unidentified. TCRdb keeps only in-frame clones here, not all; method: immunoSEQ multiplex PCR. The data contain some 30,000 clones, approximately 87% of them singletons. These data originate in a study of lymphopenia after photon versus proton radiotherapy. Study-level points and caveats: Under photons, naive T cells and diversity fell while effector/memory populations rose.

V was clipped by 3 bases and J by 8 bases, with 14 bases between them. The CDR3 totals 13 residues. CDR1 SGHDT and CDR2 YYEEEE come from the germline V gene. This TCR was recovered from a woman in her fifties or sixties with pancreatic cancer. The sequencing used peripheral blood, collected from a patient treated with photon-based radiotherapy. This chain connects TRBV5-6 to TRBJ1-2; D call uncertain. The CDR3: CASSSDEVWGYTF. CDR3 DNA: TGTGCCAGCAGCTCGGATGAGGTATGGGGCTACACCTTC. Using reference TRBV5-6 and TRBJ1-2 for the parts outside the CDR3, the full variable domain is DAGVTQSPTHLIKTRGQQVTLRCSPKSGHDTVSWYQQALGQGPQFIFQYYEEEERQRGNFPDRFSGHQFPNYSSELNVNALLLGDSALYLCASSSDEVWGYTFGSGTRLTVV.